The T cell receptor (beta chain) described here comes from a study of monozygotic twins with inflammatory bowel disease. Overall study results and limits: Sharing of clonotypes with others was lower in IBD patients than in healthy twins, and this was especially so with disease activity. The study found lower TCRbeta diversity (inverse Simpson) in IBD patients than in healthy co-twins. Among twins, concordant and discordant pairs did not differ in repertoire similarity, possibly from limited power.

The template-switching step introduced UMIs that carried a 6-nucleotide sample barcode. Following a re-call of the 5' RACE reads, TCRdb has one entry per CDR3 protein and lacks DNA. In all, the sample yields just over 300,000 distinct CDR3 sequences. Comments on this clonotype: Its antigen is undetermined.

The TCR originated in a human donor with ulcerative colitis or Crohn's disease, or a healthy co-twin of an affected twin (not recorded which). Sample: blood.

CDR3 region: CASKPGLAGGYEQYF. The rearrangement joins TRBV7-2 to TRBJ2-7; TCRdb's D call, TRBD2, is unchecked because there is no DNA. Germline assignment: CDR1 SGHTA and CDR2 FQGNSA. There are 15 residues in the CDR3.